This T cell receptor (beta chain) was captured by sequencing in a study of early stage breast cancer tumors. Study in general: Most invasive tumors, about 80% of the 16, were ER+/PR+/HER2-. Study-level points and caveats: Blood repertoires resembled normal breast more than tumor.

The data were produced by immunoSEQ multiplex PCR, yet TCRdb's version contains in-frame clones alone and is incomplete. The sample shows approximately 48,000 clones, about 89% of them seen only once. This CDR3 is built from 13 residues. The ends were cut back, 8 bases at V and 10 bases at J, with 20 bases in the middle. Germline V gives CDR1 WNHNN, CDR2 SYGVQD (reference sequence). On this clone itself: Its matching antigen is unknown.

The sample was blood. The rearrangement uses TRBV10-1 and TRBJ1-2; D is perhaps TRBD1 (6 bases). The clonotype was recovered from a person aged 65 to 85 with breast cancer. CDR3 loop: CASAPGTGYDYTF. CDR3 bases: TGCGCCAGCGCCCCGGGCACAGGGTACGACTACACCTTC.